This entry is about one T cell receptor (beta chain). The antigen is undetermined. This sample stems from a study of beta chain features in type 1 diabetes. Reverse transcribing all isolated RNA meant expressed TCRB transcripts were sequenced. Here immunoSEQ multiplex PCR was the method, and the copy in TCRdb shows in-frame clones only, minus some. The sample shows about 160,000 clones, approximately 8% of them seen only once. Naive, central memory, regulatory and stem cell-like memory cells within the CD4+ compartment were sorted using CD45RO/CCR7/CD25/CD127/CD95/CD27. Study results and limitations: Patients with Type 1 diabetes showed moderately but significantly shorter TCRB CDR3s in all four CD4+ subsets. VDJ junctions from type 1 diabetes patients carried fewer insertions and larger deletions.

With 3 bases clipped from V and 5 bases from J, the junction kept 7 bases outside the gene matches. The germline V gene has CDR1 SGHDT and CDR2 YYEEEE. The CDR3 is made up of 15 amino acids. This TCR was sampled from a man aged 18 to 29 with type 1 diabetes. Material: central memory CD4+ T cells from blood. This chain uses TRBV5-6 with TRBJ1-1; TRBD1 matches at 10 bases. This CDR3 reads CASSSLRTGGTEAFF. The DNA of the CDR3 is TGTGCCAGCAGCTCATTACGGACAGGGGGGACTGAAGCTTTCTTT.